The present entry profiles one T cell receptor (beta chain) with its context. Its specificity is not known. Time point denoted: late sampling 161 to 241 days after vaccination in a few convalescent patients. TCRdb ran MiXCR on the PCR reads and lists one entry per CDR3 protein. The data contain 25,000 to 35,000 distinct CDR3 sequences, approximately 53% of them singletons. This record belongs to a study of vaccination and CD4 T cells after COVID-19. Looking at the study overall: Researchers took samples from a few convalescent patients on day 14 and on days 161 to 241 after vaccination. General study points: Median counts of SARS-CoV-2-reactive clonotypes increased from approximately 21 to 40; this difference was not significant.

This CDR3 region has 16 residues. The germline CDR1 and CDR2 sequences are MGHRA and YSYEKL. Losses at the gene ends were 0 bases for V and 4 bases for J; bases not matched to a gene: 6. The sequences come from CD4+ T cells from blood, collected about 7 months after SARS-CoV-2 vaccination. This TCR derives from a human donor who had recovered from COVID-19. V is TRBV4-1 and J is TRBJ1-5, with 7 bases that match TRBD1. The CDR3 here is CASSQEPGGRNQPQHF. The CDR3, as DNA: TGCGCCAGCAGCCAAGAGCCAGGGGGGAGGAATCAGCCCCAGCATTTT.